This passage covers 12 T cell receptor beta chains from one sample sequenced in a study of blood T cell repertoires in COVID-19. TCRdb's copy holds only in-frame clones and misses some; the assay was immunoSEQ multiplex PCR. The data contain 250,000 or so clones, around 93% of them seen just once; the ten biggest clones take up roughly 2.8%. Sequencing was performed on PBMCs or T cells enriched from blood (not recorded which). The receptors were gathered from a middle-aged man who had been exposed to COVID-19.

The V gene is TRBV7-2, the J gene TRBJ2-1; D is possibly TRBD2 (6 bases). From germline, CDR1 is SGHTA and CDR2 FQGNSA. This CDR3 is built from 15 residues. Trimming took off 1 base at V and 8 bases at J, with 15 bases between the two ends. The CDR3 region is CASSLVGGITHEQFF. In DNA, the CDR3 is TGTGCCAGCAGCTTAGTCGGCGGGATCACCCATGAGCAGTTCTTC.

This chain connects TRBV5-4 to TRBJ2-7; 8 bases are shared with TRBD2. Germline V CDR1 and CDR2: SGHNT, YYREEE (reference sequence). The CDR3 contains 14 residues. J gave up 4 bases and V 1 base, and 4 bases lay outside the gene matches. The CDR3 reads CASSLSAGVYEQYF. For the CDR3, the DNA is TGTGCCAGCAGCTTGTCAGCGGGAGTTTACGAGCAGTACTTC.

The chain employs TRBV19 and TRBJ1-2, with a weak D call TRBD1 (5 bases). Trimming took 4 bases from V and 2 from J, leaving 17 bases between them. The CDR3 covers 16 residues. Germline V gene data show CDR1 as LNHDA and CDR2 as SQIVND (reference sequence). CDR3 residues: CASSNSRAGGNYGYTF. The DNA of the CDR3 is TGTGCCAGTAGTAACTCCAGGGCCGGAGGGAACTATGGCTACACCTTC.

The J gene is TRBJ2-5, the V gene TRBV9; a possible D gene is TRBD2 (5 bases). The CDR3 loop spans 16 amino acids. In germline, CDR1 is SGDLS, CDR2 YYNGEE. V was pared by 1 base and J by 4 bases, with 17 bases between. For the CDR3, the DNA is TGTGCCAGCAGCGTAAGCACGGGGAGTCAAGTAGAGACCCAGTACTTC. Amino acid sequence: CASSVSTGSQVETQYF.

V and J are TRBV24-1 and TRBJ2-5; D may be TRBD2 (7 bases). CDR1 is KGHDR and CDR2 is SFDVKD in the germline V gene. The CDR3 is made up of 15 amino acids. Trimming removed 9 bases at V and 5 bases at J, with 21 bases between. Written as DNA, the CDR3 is TGTGCCACCTCCAGTTCCCGGGGGGCGGGGGAGACCCAGTACTTC. Amino acids: CATSSSRGAGETQYF.

V gene TRBV27 combines with J gene TRBJ1-6, with 7 bases fitting TRBD1. Unmatched junction bases numbered 10, after V lost 8 bases and J lost 9 bases. The CDR3 spans 14 residues. Germline loops: CDR1 MNHEY, CDR2 SMNVEV (reference sequence). In nucleotides, the CDR3 is TGTGCCAGCCATCGACAGGGACCAGGTTCACCCCTCCACTTT. It translates to CASHRQGPGSPLHF.

The chain links TRBV10-3 to TRBJ2-2; no reliable D call. Trimming cost V 0 bases and J 6 bases, with 17 bases left between them. The CDR3 is 17 amino acids. Germline V gives CDR1 ENHRY, CDR2 SYGVKD. For the CDR3, the DNA is TGTGCCATCAGTGAGTCAAGACCATTAAGTGGGCCCGGGGAGCTGTTTTTT. Amino acid sequence: CAISESRPLSGPGELFF.

The chain combines TRBV28 with TRBJ2-7, with D perhaps matching TRBD1 (6 bases). The germline CDR1 and CDR2 sequences are MDHEN and SYDVKM. Trimming cost V 5 bases and J 0 bases, with 14 bases left between them. This CDR3 has 15 residues. The CDR3 here is CASSTRDRNSYEQYF. CDR3 nucleotide sequence: TGTGCCAGCAGTACGCGAGACAGGAACTCCTACGAGCAGTACTTC.

V and J are TRBV6-5 and TRBJ2-5; TRBD2 aligns across 12 bases. Trimming cost V 6 bases and J 4 bases; bases outside gene matches: 6. The V gene's germline CDR1 is MNHEY and CDR2 SVGAGI. CDR3 length: 15 residues. In nucleotides, the CDR3 is TGTGCCAGCAGGTCGACTAGCGGGAGAGGAGAGACCCAGTACTTC. Its translation: CASRSTSGRGETQYF.

The rearrangement links TRBV4-1 to TRBJ1-1; D remains ambiguous. This CDR3 contains 13 residues. CDR1 is MGHRA and CDR2 is YSYEKL in the germline V gene. Trimming left V 2 bases short and J 0 bases short, with 4 bases between. The CDR3 DNA sequence: TGCGCCAGCAGCCAACTACTGAACACTGAAGCTTTCTTT. Translation gives CASSQLLNTEAFF.

This rearrangement joins TRBV19 to TRBJ1-1; maybe TRBD1 (5 bases). The CDR3 length is 15 residues. Trimming pared 5 bases from V and 6 bases from J, leaving 19 bases between. The germline CDR1 and CDR2 sequences are LNHDA and SQIVND (reference sequence). In DNA form, the CDR3 reads TGTGCCAGTAGTTCGATCGGGCTAAGGGGCGCTGAAGCTTTCTTT. Translated, it gives CASSSIGLRGAEAFF.

The chain uses TRBV5-1 and TRBJ2-3, with 9 nucleotides matching TRBD2. With 5 bases clipped from V and 3 bases from J, the junction kept 16 bases outside the gene matches. Germline V lookup: CDR1 SGHRS, CDR2 YFSETQ. The CDR3 runs to 18 residues. Here the CDR3 reads CASRVWDPGLAKTDTQYF. The CDR3 bases are TGCGCCAGCAGGGTGTGGGACCCTGGACTAGCGAAAACAGATACGCAGTATTTT.